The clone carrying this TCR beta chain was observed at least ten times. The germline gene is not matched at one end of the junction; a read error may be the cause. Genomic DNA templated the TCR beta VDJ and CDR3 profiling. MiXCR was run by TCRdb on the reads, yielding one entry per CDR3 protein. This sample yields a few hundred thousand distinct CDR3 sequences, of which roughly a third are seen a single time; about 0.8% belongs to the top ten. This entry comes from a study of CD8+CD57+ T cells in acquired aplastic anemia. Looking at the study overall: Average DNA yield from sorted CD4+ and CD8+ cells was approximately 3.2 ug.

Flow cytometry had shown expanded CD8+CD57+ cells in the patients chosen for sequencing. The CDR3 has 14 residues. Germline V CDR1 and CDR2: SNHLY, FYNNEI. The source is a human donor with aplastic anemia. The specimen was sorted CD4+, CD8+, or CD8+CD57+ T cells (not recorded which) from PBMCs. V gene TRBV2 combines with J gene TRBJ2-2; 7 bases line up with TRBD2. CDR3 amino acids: CTSRRELAPGELFF. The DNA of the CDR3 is TGTACCAGCAGAAGGGAACTAGCGCCCGGGGAGCTGTTTTTT.